The T cell receptor (beta chain) described here comes from a study of cytomegalovirus exposure and HLA in healthy donors. Primers: 60 Vbeta forward and 13 Jbeta reverse. Repertoires were generated with immunoSEQ multiplex PCR, while TCRdb's copy carries only in-frame clones and drops some. The table includes over 150,000 clones, around four fifths detected once. A word on this clone: The antigen is not known.

Broader study findings: A later analysis reportedly found that, within productive TCRs, an Asian-associated ancestry cluster had fewer N-insertions than the mean observed across the roughly 700 donors. Analyses of presence/absence relied on an assumption of roughly uniform sequencing depth across donors. Only CMV serostatus was available as immune exposure information. A previous analysis found most TCR beta V segments productive roughly 87% or roughly 30% of the time.

The TCR sequence derives from a woman aged 50 to 65 in good health and CMV-seronegative. The sequencing input was PBMCs.

The CDR3: CASSKGHRSEKLFF. CDR3 DNA: TGTGCCAGCAGTAAGGGACACCGGAGTGAAAAACTGTTTTTT. This chain joins TRBV28 and TRBJ1-4, with D tentatively TRBD1 (6 bases). V was shortened by 5 bases and J by 7 bases, with 14 bases between the two germline ends. The V gene's germline CDR1 is MDHEN and CDR2 SYDVKM. This CDR3 has 14 amino acids.